Below, 5 T cell receptor beta chains from the same sample are listed, as sequenced in a study of OX40 agonist ivuxolimab in advanced cancers. The table came from immunoSEQ multiplex PCR; TCRdb's copy has only in-frame clones and leaves some out. The repertoire has some 14,000 clones, about 75% of them found once; the top ten carry 16%. Here the sequenced sample was CD4+ or CD8+ T cells sorted from blood, taken in a trial of the OX40 agonist ivuxolimab. These receptors were collected from an adult with an advanced solid tumor such as melanoma, head and neck, liver or kidney cancer.

This clone showed up just once. The V gene is TRBV5-4, the J gene TRBJ2-4; 11 bases match TRBD2. Germline V CDR1 and CDR2: SGHNT, YYREEE (reference sequence). V shed 0 bases, J shed 6 bases, and the junction held 2 bases outside the gene matches. This CDR3 has 15 amino acids. CDR3: CASSLGLAGRNIQYF. CDR3 coding DNA: TGTGCCAGCAGCTTGGGACTAGCGGGGCGAAACATTCAGTACTTC. Based on the CDR3 plus reference TRBV5-4 and TRBJ2-4, the full variable domain is ETGVTQSPTHLIKTRGQQVTLRCSSQSGHNTVSWYQQALGQGPQFIFQYYREEENGRGNFPPRFSGLQFPNYSSELNVNALELDDSALYLCASSLGLAGRNIQYFGAGTRLSVL.

This chain links TRBV28 with TRBJ1-5; weak D call: TRBD1 (6 bases). Between the trimmed V and J ends, which lost 7 bases and 0 bases, there was a span of 16 bases. Per the germline V gene, CDR1 is MDHEN and CDR2 is SYDVKM. The CDR3 covers 16 residues. The CDR3, as DNA: TGTGCCAGCATACTAGGGGGGTTTTATAGCAATCAGCCCCAGCATTTT. Amino acids: CASILGGFYSNQPQHF.

The chain combines TRBV2 with TRBJ1-3; a weak D match, TRBD1 (6 bases). Between the trimmed V and J ends, which lost 9 bases and 0 bases, there was a span of 18 bases. CDR1 and CDR2 from the germline V gene are SNHLY and FYNNEI. The CDR3 consists of 16 residues. The CDR3: CASQGGIGTSGNTIYF. The CDR3, as DNA: TGTGCCAGTCAAGGGGGAATTGGAACCTCTGGAAACACCATATATTTT.

In its sample, this clone was seen once. J is TRBJ2-4 and V is TRBV5-6; weak D call: TRBD2 (6 bases). In germline, CDR1 is SGHDT, CDR2 YYEEEE. V lost 0 bases, J lost 0 bases, and 13 bases lay in between. CDR3 length equals 17 residues. The DNA of the CDR3 is TGTGCCAGCAGCTTGGCGTCTGCGGGGCTAGCCAAAAACATTCAGTACTTC. Amino acid sequence: CASSLASAGLAKNIQYF.

The rearrangement uses TRBV6-5 and TRBJ1-1; 8 nucleotides match TRBD1. Germline V CDR1 and CDR2: MNHEY, SVGAGI. The CDR3 totals 14 residues. Trimming cost V 5 bases and J 4 bases; bases outside gene matches: 6. The CDR3 here is CASSHQTGVTEAFF. The CDR3 coding sequence is TGTGCCAGCAGTCACCAGACAGGGGTCACTGAAGCTTTCTTT.